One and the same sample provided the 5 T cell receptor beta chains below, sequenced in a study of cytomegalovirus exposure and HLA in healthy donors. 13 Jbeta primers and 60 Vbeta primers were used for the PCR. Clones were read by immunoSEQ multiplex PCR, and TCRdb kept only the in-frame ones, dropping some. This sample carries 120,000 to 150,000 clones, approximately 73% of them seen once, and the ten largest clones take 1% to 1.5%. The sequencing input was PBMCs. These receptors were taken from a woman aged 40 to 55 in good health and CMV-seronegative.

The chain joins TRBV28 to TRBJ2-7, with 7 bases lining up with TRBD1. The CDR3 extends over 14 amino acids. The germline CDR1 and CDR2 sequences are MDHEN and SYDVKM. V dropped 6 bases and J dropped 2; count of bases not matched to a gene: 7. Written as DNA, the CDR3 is TGTGCCAGCAGCCCTGGACAGGTTCCCTACGAGCAGTACGTC. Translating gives CASSPGQVPYEQYV.

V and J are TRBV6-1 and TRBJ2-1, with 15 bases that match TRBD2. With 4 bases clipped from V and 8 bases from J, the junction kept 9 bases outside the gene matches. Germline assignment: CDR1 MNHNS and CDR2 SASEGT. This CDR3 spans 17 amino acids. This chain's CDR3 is CASSGPRTSGGVYEQFF. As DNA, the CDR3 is TGTGCCAGCAGTGGCCCCCGGACTAGCGGGGGGGTCTATGAGCAGTTCTTC.

This chain's CDR3 is CASTATRDTTYEQYF. In DNA form, the CDR3 reads TGTGCCAGTACCGCCACCCGGGACACCACTTACGAGCAGTACTTC. The genes are TRBV19 and TRBJ2-7; TRBD1 is a possible D gene (6 bases). The CDR3 is 15 residues long. Germline V gene lookup returns CDR1 LNHDA and CDR2 SQIVND (reference sequence). The ends were cut back, 7 bases at V and 4 bases at J, with 20 bases in the middle.

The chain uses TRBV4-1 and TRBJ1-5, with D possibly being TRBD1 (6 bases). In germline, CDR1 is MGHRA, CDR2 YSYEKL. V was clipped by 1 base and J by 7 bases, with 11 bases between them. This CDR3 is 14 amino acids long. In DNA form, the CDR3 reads TGCGCCAGCAGCCAAGGGGGGCAGAACCAGCCCCAGCATTTT. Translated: CASSQGGQNQPQHF.

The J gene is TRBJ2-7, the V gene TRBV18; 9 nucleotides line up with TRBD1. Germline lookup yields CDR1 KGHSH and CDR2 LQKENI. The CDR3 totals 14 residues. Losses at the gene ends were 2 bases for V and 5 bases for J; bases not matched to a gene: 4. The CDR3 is CASSPVTGGDEQYF. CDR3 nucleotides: TGTGCCAGCTCACCAGTCACAGGGGGCGACGAGCAGTACTTC.